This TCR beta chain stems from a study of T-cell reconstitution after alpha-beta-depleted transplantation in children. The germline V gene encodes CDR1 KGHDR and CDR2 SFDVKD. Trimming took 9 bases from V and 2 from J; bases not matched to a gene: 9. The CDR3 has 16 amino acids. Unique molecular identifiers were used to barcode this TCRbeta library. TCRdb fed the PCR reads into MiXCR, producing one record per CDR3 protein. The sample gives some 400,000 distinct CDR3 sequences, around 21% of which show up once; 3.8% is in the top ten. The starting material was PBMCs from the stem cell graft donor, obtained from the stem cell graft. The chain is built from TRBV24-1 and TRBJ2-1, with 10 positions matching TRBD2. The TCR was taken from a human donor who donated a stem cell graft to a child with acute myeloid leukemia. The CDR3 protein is CATGARSGRAYNEQFF. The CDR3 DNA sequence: TGTGCCACCGGAGCTAGAAGCGGGAGGGCCTACAATGAGCAGTTCTTC.